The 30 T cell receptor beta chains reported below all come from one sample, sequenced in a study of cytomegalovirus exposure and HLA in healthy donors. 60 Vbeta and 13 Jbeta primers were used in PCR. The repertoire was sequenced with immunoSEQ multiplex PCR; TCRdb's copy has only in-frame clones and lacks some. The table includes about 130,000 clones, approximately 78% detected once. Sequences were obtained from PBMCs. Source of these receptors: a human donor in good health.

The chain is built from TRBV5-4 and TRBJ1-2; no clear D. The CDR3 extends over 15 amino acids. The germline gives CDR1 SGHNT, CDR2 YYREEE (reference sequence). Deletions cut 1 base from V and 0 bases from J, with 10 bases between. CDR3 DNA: TGTGCCAGCAGCTTGATAGGCGGCTCTAACTATGGCTACACCTTC. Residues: CASSLIGGSNYGYTF.

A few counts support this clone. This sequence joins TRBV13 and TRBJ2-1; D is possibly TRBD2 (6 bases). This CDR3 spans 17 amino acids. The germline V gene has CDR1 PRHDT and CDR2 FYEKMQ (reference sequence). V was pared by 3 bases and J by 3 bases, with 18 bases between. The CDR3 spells CASSLMFRDSDYNEQFF. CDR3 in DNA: TGTGCCAGCAGCTTGATGTTCCGGGACTCGGACTACAATGAGCAGTTCTTC.

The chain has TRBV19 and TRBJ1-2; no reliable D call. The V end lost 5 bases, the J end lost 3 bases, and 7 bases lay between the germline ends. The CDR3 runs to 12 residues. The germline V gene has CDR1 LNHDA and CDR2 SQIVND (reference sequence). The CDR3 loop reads CASSSGYYGYTF. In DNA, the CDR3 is TGTGCCAGTAGTTCGGGGTACTATGGCTACACCTTC.

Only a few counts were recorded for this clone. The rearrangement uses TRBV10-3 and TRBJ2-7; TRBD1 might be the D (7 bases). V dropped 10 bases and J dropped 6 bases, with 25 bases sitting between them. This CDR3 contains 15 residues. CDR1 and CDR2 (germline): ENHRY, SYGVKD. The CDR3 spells CATDKGGNRGLEQYF. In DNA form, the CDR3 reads TGTGCCACCGACAAGGGGGGAAACAGGGGACTCGAGCAGTACTTC.

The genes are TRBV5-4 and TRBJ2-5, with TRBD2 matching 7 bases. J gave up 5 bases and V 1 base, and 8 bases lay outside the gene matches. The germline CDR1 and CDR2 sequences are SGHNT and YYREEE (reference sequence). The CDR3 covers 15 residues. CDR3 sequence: CASSLRLVGGETQYF. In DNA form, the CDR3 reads TGTGCCAGCAGCTTGAGATTGGTCGGGGGGGAGACCCAGTACTTC.

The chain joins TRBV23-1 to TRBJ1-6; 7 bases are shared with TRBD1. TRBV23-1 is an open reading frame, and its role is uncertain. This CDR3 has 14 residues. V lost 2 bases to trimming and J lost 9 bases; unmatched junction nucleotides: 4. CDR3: CASSQPPGGSPLHF. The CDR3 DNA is TGCGCCAGCAGTCAACCGCCAGGGGGTTCACCCCTCCACTTT.

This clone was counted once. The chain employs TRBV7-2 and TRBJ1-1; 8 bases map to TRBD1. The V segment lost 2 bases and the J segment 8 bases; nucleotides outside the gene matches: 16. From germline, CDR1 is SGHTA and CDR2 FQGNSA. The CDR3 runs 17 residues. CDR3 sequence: CASSLPTGTGTKSEAFF. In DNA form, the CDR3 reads TGTGCCAGCAGCTTACCTACCGGGACAGGAACCAAGTCAGAAGCTTTCTTT.

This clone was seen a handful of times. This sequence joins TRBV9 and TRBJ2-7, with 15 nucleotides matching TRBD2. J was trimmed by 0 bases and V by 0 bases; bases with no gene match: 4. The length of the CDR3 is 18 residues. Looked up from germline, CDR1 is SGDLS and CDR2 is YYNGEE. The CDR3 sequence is CASSVGTSGRASSYEQYF. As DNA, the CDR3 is TGTGCCAGCAGCGTAGGGACTAGCGGGAGGGCGAGCTCCTACGAGCAGTACTTC. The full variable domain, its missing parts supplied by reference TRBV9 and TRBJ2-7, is DSGVTQTPKHLITATGQRVTLRCSPRSGDLSVYWYQQSLDQGLQFLIQYYNGEERAKGNILERFSAQQFPDLHSELNLSSLELGDSALYFCASSVGTSGRASSYEQYFGPGTRLTVT.

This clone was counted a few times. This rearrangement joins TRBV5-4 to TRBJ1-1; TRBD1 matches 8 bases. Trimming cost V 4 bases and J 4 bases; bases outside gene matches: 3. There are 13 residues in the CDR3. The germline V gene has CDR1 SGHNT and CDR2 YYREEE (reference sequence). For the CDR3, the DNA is TGTGCCAGCAGCCCACAGGGGGGCACTGAAGCTTTCTTT. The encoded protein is CASSPQGGTEAFF.

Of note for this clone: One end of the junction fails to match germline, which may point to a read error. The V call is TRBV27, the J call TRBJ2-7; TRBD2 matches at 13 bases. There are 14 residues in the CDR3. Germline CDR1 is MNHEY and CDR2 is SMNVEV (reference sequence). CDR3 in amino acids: CASSPTLTSGRPHF. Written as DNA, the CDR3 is TGTGCCAGCAGCCCGACCTTGACTAGCGGGAGGCCACACTTC.

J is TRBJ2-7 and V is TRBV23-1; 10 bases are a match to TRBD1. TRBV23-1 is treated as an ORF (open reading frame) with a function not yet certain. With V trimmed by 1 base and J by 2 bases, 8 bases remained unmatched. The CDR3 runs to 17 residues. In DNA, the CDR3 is TGCGCCAGCAGTCAATTAACTAGGGGACAGGGGCCCTACGAGCAGTACTTC. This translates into CASSQLTRGQGPYEQYF.

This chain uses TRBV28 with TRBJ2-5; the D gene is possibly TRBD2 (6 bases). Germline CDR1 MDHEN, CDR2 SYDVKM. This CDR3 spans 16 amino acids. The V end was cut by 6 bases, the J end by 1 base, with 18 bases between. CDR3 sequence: CASSNREGRGQETQYF. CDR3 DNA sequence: TGTGCCAGCAGCAACCGGGAAGGGCGGGGCCAAGAGACCCAGTACTTC. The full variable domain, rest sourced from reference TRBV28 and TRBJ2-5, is DVKVTQSSRYLVKRTGEKVFLECVQDMDHENMFWYRQDPGLGLRLIYFSYDVKMKEKGDIPEGYSVSREKKERFSLILESASTNQTSMYLCASSNREGRGQETQYFGPGTRLLVL.

CDR3: CATSSRQGHEQFF. For the CDR3, the DNA is TGTGCCACCAGCAGCCGACAGGGGCATGAGCAGTTCTTC. The chain joins TRBV15 to TRBJ2-1; 8 positions match TRBD1. V lost 3 bases and J lost 8; bases outside the gene matches: 3. Germline V gene lookup returns CDR1 LNHNV and CDR2 YYDKDF (reference sequence). CDR3 size: 13 residues.

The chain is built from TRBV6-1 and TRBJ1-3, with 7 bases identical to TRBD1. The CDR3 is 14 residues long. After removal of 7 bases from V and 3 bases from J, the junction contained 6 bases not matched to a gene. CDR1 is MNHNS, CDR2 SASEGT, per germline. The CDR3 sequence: CASTRQGGGNTIYF. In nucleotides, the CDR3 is TGTGCCAGCACCCGACAGGGTGGTGGAAACACCATATATTTT.

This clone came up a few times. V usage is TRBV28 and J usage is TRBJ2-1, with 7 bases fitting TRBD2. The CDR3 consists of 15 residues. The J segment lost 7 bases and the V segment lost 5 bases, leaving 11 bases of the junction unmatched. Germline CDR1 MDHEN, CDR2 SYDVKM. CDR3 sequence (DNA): TGTGCCAGCAGTAATGGCGGGAGTGATATGAATGAGCAGTTCTTC. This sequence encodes CASSNGGSDMNEQFF. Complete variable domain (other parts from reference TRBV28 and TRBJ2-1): DVKVTQSSRYLVKRTGEKVFLECVQDMDHENMFWYRQDPGLGLRLIYFSYDVKMKEKGDIPEGYSVSREKKERFSLILESASTNQTSMYLCASSNGGSDMNEQFFGPGTRLTVL.

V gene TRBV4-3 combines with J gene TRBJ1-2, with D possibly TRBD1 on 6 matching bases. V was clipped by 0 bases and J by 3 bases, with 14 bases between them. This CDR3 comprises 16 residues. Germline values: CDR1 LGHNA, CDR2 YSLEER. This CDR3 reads CASSQDRAGAHYGYTF. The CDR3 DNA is TGCGCCAGCAGCCAAGATAGGGCAGGGGCACACTATGGCTACACCTTC.

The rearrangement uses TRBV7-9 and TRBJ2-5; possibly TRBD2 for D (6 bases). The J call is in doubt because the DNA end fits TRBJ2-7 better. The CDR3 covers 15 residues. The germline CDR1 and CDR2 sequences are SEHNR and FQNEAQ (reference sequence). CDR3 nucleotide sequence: TGTGCCAGCAGCCCCCTGGGGGGAGAGTCGGGCGAGCAGTACTTC. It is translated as CASSPLGGESGEQYF.

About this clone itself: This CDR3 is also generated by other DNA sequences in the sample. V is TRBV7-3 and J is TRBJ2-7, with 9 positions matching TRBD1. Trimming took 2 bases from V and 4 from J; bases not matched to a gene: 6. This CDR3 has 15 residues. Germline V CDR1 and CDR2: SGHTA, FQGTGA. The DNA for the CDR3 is TGTGCCAGCAGCTTAGACAGGGGGGGTGGTTACGAGCAGTACTTC. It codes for CASSLDRGGGYEQYF.

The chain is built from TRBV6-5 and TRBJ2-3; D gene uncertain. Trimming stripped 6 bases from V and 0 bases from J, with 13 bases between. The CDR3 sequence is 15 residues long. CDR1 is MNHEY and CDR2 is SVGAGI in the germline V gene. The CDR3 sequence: CASRLLGGSTDTQYF. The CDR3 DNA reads TGTGCCAGCAGGCTACTTGGCGGTAGCACAGATACGCAGTATTTT.

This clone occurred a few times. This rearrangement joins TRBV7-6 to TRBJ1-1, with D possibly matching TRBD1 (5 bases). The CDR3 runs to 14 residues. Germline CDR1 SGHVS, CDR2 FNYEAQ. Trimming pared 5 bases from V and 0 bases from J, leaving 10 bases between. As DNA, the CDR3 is TGTGCCAGCAGCGCGGGACCGGTGAACACTGAAGCTTTCTTT. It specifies CASSAGPVNTEAFF.

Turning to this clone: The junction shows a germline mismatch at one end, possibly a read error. The CDR3 is CASSIWTSGSTGELFF. The CDR3, as DNA: TGTGCCAGCAGTATATGGACTAGCGGGAGCACCGGGGAGCTGTTTTTT. The V call is TRBV28, the J call TRBJ2-2, with 13 positions matching TRBD2. This CDR3 has 16 amino acids. CDR1 is MDHEN, CDR2 SYDVKM, per germline.

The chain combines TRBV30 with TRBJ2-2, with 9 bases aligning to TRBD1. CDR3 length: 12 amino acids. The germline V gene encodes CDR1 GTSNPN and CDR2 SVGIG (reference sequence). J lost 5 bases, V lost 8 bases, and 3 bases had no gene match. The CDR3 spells CAKGTGTGELFF. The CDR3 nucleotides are TGTGCCAAGGGGACAGGGACCGGGGAGCTGTTTTTT. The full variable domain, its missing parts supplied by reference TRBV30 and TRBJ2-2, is SQTIHQWPATLVQPVGSPLSLECTVEGTSNPNLYWYRQAAGRGLQLLFYSVGIGQISSEVPQNLSASRPQDRQFILSSKKLLLSDSGFYLCAKGTGTGELFFGEGSRLTVL.

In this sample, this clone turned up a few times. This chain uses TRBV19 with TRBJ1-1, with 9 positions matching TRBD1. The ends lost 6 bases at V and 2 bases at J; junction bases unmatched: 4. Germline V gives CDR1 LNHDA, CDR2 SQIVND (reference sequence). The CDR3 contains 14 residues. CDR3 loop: CASRRDRANTEAFF. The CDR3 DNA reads TGTGCCAGTAGGCGGGACAGGGCCAACACTGAAGCTTTCTTT.

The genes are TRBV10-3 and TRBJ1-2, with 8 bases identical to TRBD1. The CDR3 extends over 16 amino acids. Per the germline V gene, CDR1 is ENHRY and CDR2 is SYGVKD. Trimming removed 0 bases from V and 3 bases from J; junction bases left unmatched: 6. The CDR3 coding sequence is TGTGCCATCAGTGAGTCCGCAGGGGGCGCGGACTATGGCTACACCTTC. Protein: CAISESAGGADYGYTF.

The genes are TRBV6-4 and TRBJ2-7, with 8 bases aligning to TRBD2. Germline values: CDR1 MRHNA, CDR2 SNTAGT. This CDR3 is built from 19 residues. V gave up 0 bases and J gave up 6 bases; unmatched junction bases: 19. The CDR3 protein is CASSDSTSGSLVGLGEQYF. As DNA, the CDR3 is TGTGCCAGCAGTGACTCTACTAGCGGTTCGTTGGTGGGGTTGGGCGAGCAGTACTTC.

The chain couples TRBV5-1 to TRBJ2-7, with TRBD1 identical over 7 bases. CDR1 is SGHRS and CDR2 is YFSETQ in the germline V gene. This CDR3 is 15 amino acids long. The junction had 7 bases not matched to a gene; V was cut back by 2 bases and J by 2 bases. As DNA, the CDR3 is TGCGCCAGCAGCTTAATTCAGGGGGAAACCTACGAGCAGTACTTC. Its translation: CASSLIQGETYEQYF.

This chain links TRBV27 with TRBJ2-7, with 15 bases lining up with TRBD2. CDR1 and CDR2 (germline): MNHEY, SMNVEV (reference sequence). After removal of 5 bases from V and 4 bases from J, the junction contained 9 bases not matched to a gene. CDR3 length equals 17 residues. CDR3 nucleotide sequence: TGTGCCAGCAGTGCCACCGGGACTAGCGGGGGGTCGTACGAGCAGTACTTC. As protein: CASSATGTSGGSYEQYF.

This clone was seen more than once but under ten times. The DNA of the CDR3 is TGTGCCAGCAGTGACCTCTATGGCTACACCTTC. Its translation: CASSDLYGYTF. The rearrangement links TRBV6-1 to TRBJ1-2, with D unresolved. With 3 bases removed from V and 4 bases from J, the gap between germline ends came to 3 bases. Germline CDR1 and CDR2: MNHNS and SASEGT. This CDR3 spans 11 amino acids.

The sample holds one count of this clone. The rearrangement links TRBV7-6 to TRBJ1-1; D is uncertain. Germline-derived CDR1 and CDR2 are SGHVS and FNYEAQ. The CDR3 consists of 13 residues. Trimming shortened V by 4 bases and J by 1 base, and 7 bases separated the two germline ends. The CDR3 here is CASSSAQNTEAFF. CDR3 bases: TGTGCCAGCAGCTCTGCACAGAACACTGAAGCTTTCTTT. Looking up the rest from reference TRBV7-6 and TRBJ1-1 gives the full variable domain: GAGVSQSPRYKVTKRGQDVALRCDPISGHVSLYWYRQALGQGPEFLTYFNYEAQQDKSGLPNDRFSAERPEGSISTLTIQRTEQRDSAMYRCASSSAQNTEAFFGQGTRLTVV.

In nucleotides, the CDR3 is TGTGCCAGCAGCCAAGAGACTCGGACAGGGAACGCGTACGAGCAGTACTTC. Its translation: CASSQETRTGNAYEQYF. The chain employs TRBV4-2 and TRBJ2-7, with 8 bases matching TRBD1. The germline V gene encodes CDR1 LGHNA and CDR2 YNFKEQ. V lost 0 bases and J lost 4; bases outside the gene matches: 11. This CDR3 spans 17 amino acids.